Sequencing of this T cell receptor (beta chain) was carried out in a study of OX40 agonist ivuxolimab in advanced cancers. Overall study context: Of mixed ages from about 23 to 90 and averaging about 56 years, the group was approximately 84% male. Partial responses were recorded for three patients, including one with hepatocellular carcinoma and two with cutaneous melanoma.

Data came from immunoSEQ multiplex PCR; TCRdb stores just in-frame clones and leaves some out. The sample carries fewer than 60,000 clones, about 87% recorded once. With respect to this clone: The antigen is unknown.

Overall study findings and caveats: The antigens recognized by the expanded peripheral T cells, that is their antigen specificity, were not determined.

Specimen: CD4+ or CD8+ T cells sorted from blood, collected in a trial of the OX40 agonist ivuxolimab. The TCR was taken from an adult with an advanced solid tumor such as melanoma, head and neck, liver or kidney cancer.

CDR3 loop: CAISGGDEQYF. The DNA of the CDR3 is TGTGCCATCAGTGGTGGGGACGAGCAGTACTTC. The V call is TRBV10-3, the J call TRBJ2-7; D gene uncertain. Germline values: CDR1 ENHRY, CDR2 SYGVKD. The CDR3 loop spans 11 amino acids. Trimming cost V 4 bases and J 5 bases, with 6 bases left between them.